The clone carrying this T cell receptor (beta chain) was counted ten times or more. Its matching antigen is unknown. Likely shared infections and vaccines: all three twin pairs were reared together. The source of the sample is a study of identical twins' blood T cells. Study-level points and caveats: Each donor's most abundant TCRbeta clonotypes shared more CDR3 sequences with her twin than unrelated donors.

With 2 bases removed from V and 6 bases from J, the gap between germline ends came to 5 bases. The CDR3 sequence is 11 residues long. Per the germline V gene, CDR1 is MNHEY and CDR2 is SVGAGI. TCR cDNA libraries came from RNA via a modified published protocol. Original data processing: Each library had about 2 to 4 million CDR3 reads and about 90,000 to nearly 500,000 clonotypes. TCRdb redid the calling of the 5' RACE reads with MiXCR, one entry per CDR3 protein. V and J calls and clone size were set by TCRdb, not the authors. The table lists 300,000 to 450,000 distinct CDR3 sequences, roughly 31% of them singletons, with 6.1% in the top ten.

The sample consisted of PBMCs. J is TRBJ2-7 and V is TRBV6-5; D is perhaps TRBD1 or TRBD2 (5 bases each). This clonotype was obtained from a woman aged 18-49 years in good health. This CDR3 reads CASSYGGEQYF. The CDR3, as DNA: TGTGCCAGCAGTTACGGGGGCGAGCAGTACTTC.